Listed below are T cell receptor beta chains from one sample, sequenced in a study of human T cells and chemical hapten exposure. TCRdb recomputed calls from the RACE reads with MiXCR, one row per CDR3 protein. This sample has fewer than 45,000 distinct CDR3 sequences, with 10% found just once. The source was whole blood, collected in connection with sensitization to the hapten diphenylcyclopropenone (DPC). Source of these receptors: a man in his fifties with alopecia areata. Some clones in this sample may be carry-over from other donors' samples. Both conserved end residues are part of each CDR3. D genes are given only for firm matches.

TRBV28,NA,CASSLPLEVSNEQFF
TRBV29-1,NA,CSVGAGNYEQYF
TRBV5-1,TRBD1,CASSTGQVASDTQYF
TRBV10-3,TRBD1,CAITGQDQGYGYTF
TRBV29-1,NA,CSVYLQGSYEQYF
TRBV6-2/TRBV6-3,NA,CASSARQADTQYF
TRBV20-1,NA,CSAALRGSSYNEQFF
TRBV10-3,TRBD2,CAITPGLANEQFF
TRBV28,NA,CASSLWEDMTYGYTF
TRBV19,TRBD1,CASSIATAGTGGTEAFF
TRBV6-6,TRBD1,CASSLTTGTGAEKLFF
TRBV7-9,NA,CASSFSGPGNQPQHF
TRBV6-6,TRBD1,CASRSTDRTNTDTQYF
TRBV6-6,TRBD2,CASSRTSRQTQYF
TRBV24-1,NA,CATGTPTNTGELFF
TRBV11-3,TRBD1,CASRIPGQGTTSTKYEQYF
TRBV7-9,NA,CASSSVTDREKLFF
TRBV4-1,NA,CASSRGPSGNQPQHF
TRBV7-8,TRBD1,CASSPRTGMGTDTQYF
TRBV6-5,TRBD2,CASSSGGVRMQYF
TRBV9,NA,CASSVTGTRDPYEQYF
TRBV24-1,NA,CATSDYREEQFF
TRBV6-2/TRBV6-3,TRBD2,CASRPRLAGVHEQYF
TRBV2,TRBD1,CASQGDEKLFF
TRBV29-1,NA,CSVEPSTDTQYF
TRBV7-6,TRBD2,CASSSGLGEQYF
TRBV7-2,NA,CASSFAERETQYF
TRBV5-1,TRBD1,CASSPTPIGGAMETQYF
TRBV5-1,TRBD2,CASSSKAGGPDEQYF
TRBV27,NA,CASSFPQGNEQFF
TRBV11-2,TRBD1,CASSLVRTGPTDF
TRBV10-3,TRBD2,CATAGVWNTGELFF
TRBV7-9,NA,CASSLALVEAEAFF
TRBV10-3,NA,CAISEGEYGEKLFF
TRBV19,TRBD1,CASSLQGALANTEAFF
TRBV6-1,NA,CAASGVQETQYF
TRBV12-3/TRBV12-4,NA,CASSSTGLRGYNEQFF
TRBV5-1,TRBD1,CASSLVLGTGVDEQYF
TRBV29-1,NA,CSAGTVGDTQYF
TRBV28,NA,CANHFRGQYF
TRBV30,TRBD2,CAWSPGLAGVNAQYF
TRBV11-2,NA,CASSRPGEDSPLHF
TRBV12-3/TRBV12-4,TRBD2,CASSPTSGRVGDTQYF
TRBV7-2,NA,CASSFRGTQYF
TRBV9,TRBD1,CASSVGRLGQGSTYNSPLHF
TRBV14,TRBD2,CASSQNRGLAFDEQFF
TRBV6-1,TRBD2,CASSEYISGTTDTQYF
TRBV24-1,TRBD2,CATSDLSSGRPDTQYF
TRBV18,NA,CASSPELAKNIQYF
TRBV10-3,TRBD1,CAIKDRVIGEQYF